The clone carrying this T cell receptor beta chain was seen only a few times. Its specificity is unknown. This specimen comes from a study of T cell repertoires in cytomegalovirus infection. Study-wide context: A matching HLA type, together with CMV infection, was signaled by public TCR beta signatures.

One entry per CDR3 protein results from TCRdb running MiXCR on the reads. The repertoire holds about half a million distinct CDR3 sequences, with roughly a third as singletons. In germline, CDR1 is MNHEY, CDR2 SVGEGT. The V and J ends lost 4 bases and 3 bases respectively, with 13 bases between them. The CDR3 totals 15 residues. General study points: Ex vivo responses were dominated by HLA-C-restricted CMV-specific TCR beta clonotypes.

The source was cultured PBMCs, collected from culture after CMV antigen stimulation. The sequence derives from a human donor in good health (CMV status not recorded). Some clones in this sample may be carry-over from other donors' samples. This rearrangement joins TRBV6-2 or TRBV6-3 to TRBJ2-1, with D perhaps TRBD1 (6 bases). CDR3 sequence: CASSSRRDIYNEQFF. The DNA for the CDR3 is TGTGCCAGCAGTTCGAGACGGGACATCTACAATGAGCAGTTCTTC.